One T cell receptor (beta chain) is described in this entry. No antigen is known for it. This CDR3 is built from 13 residues. Germline V gene lookup returns CDR1 MNHEY and CDR2 SMNVEV (reference sequence). The V end was cut by 2 bases, the J end by 5 bases, with 9 bases between. The source of the sample is a study of cytomegalovirus exposure and HLA in healthy donors. TCRdb's copy holds only in-frame clones and misses some; the assay was immunoSEQ multiplex PCR. In the table there are under 250,000 clones, roughly 81% of which are singletons. General observations from the study: Both high specificity and high sensitivity reportedly marked the classifier's diagnosis of cytomegalovirus status. Many donors carried some public TCRs, although rarity characterized most TCR sequences.

This TCR derives from a woman in her 30s in good health and CMV-seronegative. The gene calls are TRBV27 and TRBJ1-2, with D maybe TRBD1 (5 bases). The source material was PBMCs. In DNA, the CDR3 is TGTGCCAGCAGTTTACAGGGTCTGTATGGCTACACCTTC. It yields the protein CASSLQGLYGYTF.